This TCR beta chain was identified in a study of T cell responses to AZD1222 COVID-19 vaccine. Findings and caveats of the study: Donors were chiefly white British, with a greater number of females, and clonal diversity was perhaps underestimated.

Regarding this clone: Its antigen is unknown.

Sequencing used immunoSEQ multiplex PCR; TCRdb keeps in-frame clones, though not all of them. Of fewer than 200,000 clones detected, around 89% appear once; the ten largest clones hold roughly 4%. Trimming removed 9 bases from V and 3 bases from J, with 19 bases in between. There are 15 residues in the CDR3. CDR1 LGHNT and CDR2 FRNRAP come from the germline V gene. The receptor was isolated from an adult who received the MenACWY meningococcal vaccine as a control. The gene calls are TRBV12-5 and TRBJ2-3, with D possibly matching TRBD1 (7 bases). This material consisted of peripheral blood, taken 28 days after the second dose of the MenACWY control vaccine. The DNA of the CDR3 is TGTGCTAGCTCCAGGGGGGCTGGAGCTACAGATACGCAGTATTTT. This codes for CASSRGAGATDTQYF.